Given below is one T cell receptor (beta chain) in context. Antigen unknown. The junction departs from the called germline gene at one end, perhaps through a read error. This record comes from a study of cytomegalovirus exposure and HLA in healthy donors. Study results and caveats: Overall, 164 TCR beta chains were annotated as cytomegalovirus-associated.

CDR1 is MNHEY, CDR2 SMNVEV, per germline (reference sequence). This CDR3 is built from 13 residues. The protocol was immunoSEQ multiplex PCR, while the TCRdb copy is restricted to in-frame clones and leaves out a portion. The sample consists of about 160,000 clones, approximately 81% of them appearing once. The sample consisted of PBMCs. The clonotype originates from a man in his thirties or forties in good health and CMV-seropositive. The rearrangement links TRBV27 to TRBJ1-5; TRBD1 is a possible D gene (5 bases). This CDR3 reads CASSLTVNQPRHF. CDR3 DNA sequence: TGTGCCAGCAGTTTGACAGTCAATCAGCCCCGGCATTTT.